These T cell receptor beta chains were read from a single sample in a study of cytomegalovirus exposure and HLA in healthy donors. Profiled with immunoSEQ multiplex PCR; TCRdb holds only in-frame clones, not every one. The sample lists roughly 120,000 clones; approximately 80% were seen once. The sequencing sample was made of PBMCs. These receptors originate from a man younger than 45 in good health and CMV-seronegative. CDR3s include the opening cysteine and the closing phenylalanine or tryptophan. The order of the fields is D gene, J gene, V gene, CDR3 protein. The D gene is left open where the match is weak.

.,TRBJ2-7,TRBV11-3,CASSLGGINYEQYF
.,TRBJ1-6,TRBV7-2,CASSLRNSPLHF
TRBD1,TRBJ2-5,TRBV6-5,CASSYSPGGYQETQYF
TRBD1,TRBJ1-4,TRBV9,CASSAGDRPTTNEKLFF
.,TRBJ2-7,TRBV7-2,CASSSYSSYEQYF
TRBD2,TRBJ2-3,TRBV5-1,CASSAGRLDTQYF
TRBD1,TRBJ2-1,TRBV5-4,CASSPRQGNTGEQFF
.,TRBJ1-1,TRBV21-1,CASSKDYPAFF
.,TRBJ1-1,TRBV6-1,CASSDQGQSLAFF
TRBD1,TRBJ2-1,TRBV5-4,CASSSSTGLNEQFF
.,TRBJ1-1,TRBV6-5,CASSEGHWVTEAFF
.,TRBJ2-1,TRBV7-2,CASSSADLDPPDEQFF
.,TRBJ2-5,TRBV18,CASSPDRQETQYF
.,TRBJ1-5,TRBV7-9,CASSLATGNQPQHF
TRBD2,TRBJ2-3,TRBV29-1,CSASSRTRSSTDTQYF
.,TRBJ1-3,TRBV9,CASSVEGDTHSGNTIYF
TRBD1,TRBJ1-5,TRBV30,CAWSAPPGQRNQPQHF
.,TRBJ1-1,TRBV19,CASSIVGAVGTEAFF
.,TRBJ2-6,TRBV4-3,CASSQSIRSGANVLTF
TRBD2,TRBJ2-4,TRBV7-2,CASSFDWLAGGGNIQYF
.,TRBJ2-3,TRBV7-9,CASSFVEGRGDTQYF
.,TRBJ2-1,TRBV7-8,CASSLLVGANNEQFF
.,TRBJ2-5,TRBV4-2,CASSQRLANQETQYF
TRBD2,TRBJ2-1,TRBV6-5,CARKDSSGSGNEQFF
.,TRBJ1-2,TRBV29-1,CSATDRGPYGYPF
.,TRBJ1-4,TRBV30,CAWSIGGTNEKLFF
TRBD2,TRBJ2-2,TRBV9,CASSDRLAASNTGELFF
.,TRBJ1-3,TRBV10-3,CAISSGQSGNTIYF
TRBD1,TRBJ2-7,TRBV11-2,CASSKPGQGFYEQYF
.,TRBJ2-7,TRBV7-9,CASSLDQAYEQYF
.,TRBJ2-7,TRBV30,CACSTTTTFYEQYF
.,TRBJ2-7,TRBV19,CASSWRADYEQYF
TRBD1,TRBJ1-1,TRBV18,CASSPISQGHISAEAFF
.,TRBJ2-3,TRBV10-1,CASSEFGGRSTDTQYF
TRBD2,TRBJ2-1,TRBV6-5,CASTFTSGSMNEQFF
TRBD1,TRBJ2-1,TRBV13,CASSSGTGAYNEQFF
TRBD1,TRBJ2-3,TRBV5-6,CASSLEGRGGDTQYF
.,TRBJ2-2,TRBV29-1,CSVHDMPANTGELFF
TRBD2,TRBJ2-3,TRBV4-1,CASSRLGLAGPTSTDTQYF
.,TRBJ1-5,TRBV7-8,CASSNLQRATNQPQHF
TRBD2,TRBJ2-7,TRBV11-1,CASSALAGSSYEQYF
.,TRBJ2-7,TRBV27,CASTPAGMHEQYF
TRBD1,TRBJ2-2,TRBV6-5,CASRGSGQGFGELFF
TRBD2,TRBJ2-1,TRBV7-9,CASNAGGRGNEQFF
TRBD2,TRBJ2-1,TRBV7-2,CASSLALLAGGPYNEQFF
.,TRBJ1-1,TRBV5-6,CASSPLSQARCEAFF
.,TRBJ2-7,TRBV19,CASSSQGRYYEQYF
TRBD1,TRBJ1-1,TRBV7-7,CASSLVPAGTGDYPDTEAFF
TRBD2,TRBJ2-1,TRBV30,CAGLAPDNEQFF
TRBD2,TRBJ2-7,TRBV27,CASSMRAGGDEQYF
.,TRBJ1-2,TRBV28,CASSGGGYTF
.,TRBJ1-2,TRBV19,CASMTGSRENNYGYTF
TRBD2,TRBJ2-1,TRBV7-8,CASSLFPTGLAGGLKDNEQFF
TRBD1,TRBJ2-3,TRBV11-3,CASSIRQGGSTDTQYF
.,TRBJ2-3,TRBV5-6,CASSLWEEGISSTDTQYF